This is a list of T cell receptor beta chains from one sample in a study of OX40 agonist ivuxolimab in advanced cancers. Assay: immunoSEQ multiplex PCR; the TCRdb copy retains only in-frame clones and omits some. The table records tens of thousands of clones, approximately 80% of them present only once. The material sequenced was CD4+ or CD8+ T cells sorted from blood, taken in a trial of the OX40 agonist ivuxolimab. These receptors came from an adult with an advanced solid tumor such as melanoma, head and neck, liver or kidney cancer. The CDR3 runs from the conserved cysteine through the conserved F or W. Expanded clones get a size class; other rows say once, few or many, or leave the size out.

clone size: -
J gene: TRBJ2-7
V gene: TRBV6-5
CDR3 length: 11
CDR3 protein: CASSMSYEQYF

clone size: -
J gene: TRBJ1-1
V gene: TRBV30
CDR3 length: 13
CDR3 protein: CAWDRGGSLLAFF

clone size: -
J gene: TRBJ2-7
V gene: TRBV28
CDR3 length: 14
CDR3 protein: CASTSPEEFYEQYF

clone size: -
J gene: TRBJ2-3
V gene: TRBV25-1
CDR3 length: 16
CDR3 protein: CASSESTSGGTDTQYF

clone size: -
J gene: TRBJ2-1
V gene: TRBV12-5
CDR3 length: 11
CDR3 protein: CASGRNNEQFF

clone size: once
J gene: TRBJ1-2
V gene: TRBV7-9
CDR3 length: 13
CDR3 protein: CASTPWEGYGYTF

clone size: few
J gene: TRBJ2-5
V gene: TRBV6-1
CDR3 length: 17
CDR3 protein: CASSGAYRGDWRETQYF

clone size: -
J gene: TRBJ2-1
V gene: TRBV2
CDR3 length: 11
CDR3 protein: CASSVYDEQFF

clone size: -
J gene: TRBJ1-6
V gene: TRBV6-5
CDR3 length: 13
CDR3 protein: CASSYRSGSPLHF

clone size: -
J gene: TRBJ2-2
V gene: TRBV21-1
CDR3 length: 16
CDR3 protein: CASSKWTVGNTGELFF

clone size: -
J gene: TRBJ2-7
V gene: TRBV27
CDR3 length: 16
CDR3 protein: CASSLSWGSRSYEQYF

clone size: -
J gene: TRBJ2-7
V gene: TRBV11-2
CDR3 length: 16
CDR3 protein: CASSLEPGGDGYEQYF

clone size: -
J gene: TRBJ1-1
V gene: TRBV7-9
CDR3 length: 16
CDR3 protein: CASSLASGYWNTEAFF

clone size: few
J gene: TRBJ1-1
V gene: TRBV2
CDR3 length: 13
CDR3 protein: CASMDKEHTEAFF

clone size: -
J gene: TRBJ1-2
V gene: TRBV19
CDR3 length: 15
CDR3 protein: CASSIDHRAHYGYTF

clone size: -
J gene: TRBJ1-2
V gene: TRBV7-2
CDR3 length: 14
CDR3 protein: CASSLGTGHRGYTF

clone size: few
J gene: TRBJ1-6
V gene: TRBV19
CDR3 length: 13
CDR3 protein: CASNPTGNSPLHF

clone size: -
J gene: TRBJ1-4
V gene: TRBV4-3
CDR3 length: 16
CDR3 protein: CASSRVKGLSNEKLFF

clone size: -
J gene: TRBJ1-5
V gene: TRBV19
CDR3 length: 15
CDR3 protein: CASSILGGSNQPQHF

clone size: -
J gene: TRBJ1-6
V gene: TRBV6-1
CDR3 length: 15
CDR3 protein: CASSEASNSNSPLHF

clone size: -
J gene: TRBJ2-3
V gene: TRBV28
CDR3 length: 16
CDR3 protein: CASTPPQGYSTDTQYF

clone size: -
J gene: TRBJ2-4
V gene: TRBV19
CDR3 length: 19
CDR3 protein: CASRSGGQWGALAKNIQYF

clone size: -
J gene: TRBJ2-5
V gene: TRBV2
CDR3 length: 12
CDR3 protein: CASRRFQETQYF

clone size: -
J gene: TRBJ1-1
V gene: TRBV2
CDR3 length: 14
CDR3 protein: CASSEAGENTEAFF

clone size: -
J gene: TRBJ2-1
V gene: TRBV5-1
CDR3 length: 14
CDR3 protein: CASGSGDPYNEQFF

clone size: -
J gene: TRBJ2-1
V gene: TRBV14
CDR3 length: 14
CDR3 protein: CASSQSGVFNEQFF

clone size: -
J gene: TRBJ2-7
V gene: TRBV7-2
CDR3 length: 15
CDR3 protein: CASSSRGGTSYEQYF

clone size: -
J gene: TRBJ1-3
V gene: TRBV4-1
CDR3 length: 18
CDR3 protein: CASSHGGGGPYSGNTIYF

clone size: -
J gene: TRBJ1-2
V gene: TRBV4-2
CDR3 length: 13
CDR3 protein: CASSQVKDYGYTF

clone size: once
J gene: TRBJ2-5
V gene: TRBV7-2
CDR3 length: 15
CDR3 protein: CASSRDSGDQETQYF

clone size: -
J gene: TRBJ1-1
V gene: TRBV19
CDR3 length: 13
CDR3 protein: CASSIVLGTEAFF

clone size: -
J gene: TRBJ2-3
V gene: TRBV5-1
CDR3 length: 18
CDR3 protein: CASSLGLAGPPKADTQYF

clone size: once
J gene: TRBJ2-5
V gene: TRBV5-5
CDR3 length: 14
CDR3 protein: CASSFRGRGETQYF

clone size: -
J gene: TRBJ2-3
V gene: TRBV7-9
CDR3 length: 16
CDR3 protein: CASSLGMAGGPDTQYF

clone size: -
J gene: TRBJ2-3
V gene: TRBV7-2
CDR3 length: 14
CDR3 protein: CASSLLSATDTQYF

clone size: -
J gene: TRBJ1-2
V gene: TRBV4-2
CDR3 length: 13
CDR3 protein: CASSKGDNYGYTF

clone size: -
J gene: TRBJ2-5
V gene: TRBV25-1
CDR3 length: 17
CDR3 protein: CASRPRPGRGGQETQYF

clone size: few
J gene: TRBJ2-3
V gene: TRBV6-5
CDR3 length: 13
CDR3 protein: CASSDLMGNTQYF

clone size: -
J gene: TRBJ1-4
V gene: TRBV6-6
CDR3 length: 14
CDR3 protein: CASNQQGTNEKLFF

clone size: -
J gene: TRBJ1-1
V gene: TRBV7-9
CDR3 length: 13
CDR3 protein: CASSLKGATEAFF

clone size: -
J gene: TRBJ2-3
V gene: TRBV7-6
CDR3 length: 13
CDR3 protein: CASSLFGIDTQYF

clone size: -
J gene: TRBJ2-5
V gene: TRBV6-5
CDR3 length: 14
CDR3 protein: CASGGGWNGETQYF

clone size: few
J gene: TRBJ1-5
V gene: TRBV2
CDR3 length: 13
CDR3 protein: CASRKDRNQPQHF

clone size: -
J gene: TRBJ2-1
V gene: TRBV4-1
CDR3 length: 16
CDR3 protein: CASSQGTASSYNEQFF

clone size: -
J gene: TRBJ2-1
V gene: TRBV29-1
CDR3 length: 14
CDR3 protein: CSVVLAGTYNEQFF